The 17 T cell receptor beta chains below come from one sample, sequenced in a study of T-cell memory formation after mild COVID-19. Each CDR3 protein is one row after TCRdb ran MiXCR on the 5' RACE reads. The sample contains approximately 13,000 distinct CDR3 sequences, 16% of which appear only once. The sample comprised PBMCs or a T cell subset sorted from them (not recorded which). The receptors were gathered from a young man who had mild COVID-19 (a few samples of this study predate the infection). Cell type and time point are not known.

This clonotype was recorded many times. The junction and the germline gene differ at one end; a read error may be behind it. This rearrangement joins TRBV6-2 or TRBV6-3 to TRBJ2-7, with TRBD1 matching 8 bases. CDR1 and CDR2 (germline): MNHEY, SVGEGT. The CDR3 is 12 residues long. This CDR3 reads CASSYWDRIMDF. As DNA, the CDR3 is TGTGCCAGCAGTTACTGGGACAGGATTATGGACTTC.

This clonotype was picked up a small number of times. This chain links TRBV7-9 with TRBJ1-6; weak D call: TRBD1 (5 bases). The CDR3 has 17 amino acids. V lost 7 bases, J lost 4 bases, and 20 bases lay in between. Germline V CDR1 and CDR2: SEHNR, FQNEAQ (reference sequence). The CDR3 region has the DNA TGTGCCAGCACCAACCATGGGAGGGGTGCTTATAATTCACCCCTCCACTTT. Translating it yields CASTNHGRGAYNSPLHF.

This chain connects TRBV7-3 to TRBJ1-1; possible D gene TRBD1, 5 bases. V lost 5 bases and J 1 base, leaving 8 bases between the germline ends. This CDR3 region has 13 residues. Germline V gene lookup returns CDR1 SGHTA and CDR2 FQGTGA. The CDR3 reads CASSTGPNTEAFF. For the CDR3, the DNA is TGTGCCAGCAGCACGGGACCGAACACTGAAGCTTTCTTT. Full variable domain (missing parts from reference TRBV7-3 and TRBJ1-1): GAGVSQTPSNKVTEKGKYVELRCDPISGHTALYWYRQSLGQGPEFLIYFQGTGAADDSGLPNDRFFAVRPEGSVSTLKIQRTERGDSAVYLCASSTGPNTEAFFGQGTRLTVV.

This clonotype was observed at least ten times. This CDR3 reads CASTPTSGGVTSYEQYF. As DNA, the CDR3 is TGTGCCAGCACCCCAACTTCCGGGGGGGTCACGTCCTACGAGCAGTACTTC. This sequence joins TRBV28 and TRBJ2-7; 8 nucleotides agree with TRBD2. Germline trimming cut 7 bases from V and 1 base from J; bases unmatched to any gene: 15. CDR3 length equals 17 residues. Germline V lookup: CDR1 MDHEN, CDR2 SYDVKM.

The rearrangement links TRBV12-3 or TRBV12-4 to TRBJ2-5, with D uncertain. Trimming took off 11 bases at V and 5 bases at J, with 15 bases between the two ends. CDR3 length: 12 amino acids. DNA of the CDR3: TGTGCCTCCAAGGCTGGTGGGGAGACCCAGTACTTC. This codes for CASKAGGETQYF.

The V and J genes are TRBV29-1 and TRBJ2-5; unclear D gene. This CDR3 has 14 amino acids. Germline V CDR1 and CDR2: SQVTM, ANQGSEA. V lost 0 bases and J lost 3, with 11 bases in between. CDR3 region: CSVEDLGQEETQYF. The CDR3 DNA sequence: TGCAGCGTTGAAGATCTTGGGCAGGAAGAGACCCAGTACTTC. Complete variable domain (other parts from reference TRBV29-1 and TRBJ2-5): SAVISQKPSRDICQRGTSLTIQCQVDSQVTMMFWYRQQPGQSLTLIATANQGSEATYESGFVIDKFPISRPNLTFSTLTVSNMSPEDSSIYLCSVEDLGQEETQYFGPGTRLLVL.

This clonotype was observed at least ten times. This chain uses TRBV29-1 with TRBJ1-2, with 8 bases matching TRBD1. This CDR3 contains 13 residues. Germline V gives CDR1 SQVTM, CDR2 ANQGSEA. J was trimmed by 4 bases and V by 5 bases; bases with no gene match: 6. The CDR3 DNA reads TGCAGCGTTCACCAGGGGGCTGGCTATGGCTACACCTTC. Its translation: CSVHQGAGYGYTF.

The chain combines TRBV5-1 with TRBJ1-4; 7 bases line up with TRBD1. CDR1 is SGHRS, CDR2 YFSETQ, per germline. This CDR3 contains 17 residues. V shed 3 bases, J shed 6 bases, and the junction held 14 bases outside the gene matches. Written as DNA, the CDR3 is TGCGCCAGCAGCTCGAGGGTACCGGGACAGCCTTATGAAAAACTGTTTTTT. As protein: CASSSRVPGQPYEKLFF.

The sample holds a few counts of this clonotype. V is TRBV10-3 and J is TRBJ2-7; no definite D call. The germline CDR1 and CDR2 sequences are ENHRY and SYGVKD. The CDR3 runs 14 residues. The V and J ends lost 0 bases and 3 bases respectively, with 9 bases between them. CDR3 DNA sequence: TGTGCCATCAGTGAGTCCCCACGCCACTACGAGCAGTACGTC. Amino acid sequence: CAISESPRHYEQYV.

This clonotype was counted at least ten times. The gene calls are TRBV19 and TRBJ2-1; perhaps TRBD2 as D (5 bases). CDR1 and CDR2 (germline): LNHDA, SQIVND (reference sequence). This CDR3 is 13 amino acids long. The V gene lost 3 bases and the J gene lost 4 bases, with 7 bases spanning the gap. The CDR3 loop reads CASSIGVYNEQFF. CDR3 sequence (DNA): TGTGCCAGTAGTATCGGGGTGTACAATGAGCAGTTCTTC.

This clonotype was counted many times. CDR3 nucleotides: TGCGCCAGCAGCTTGTCGAGGACACTGGGCACTGAAGCTTTCTTT. Protein: CASSLSRTLGTEAFF. The chain employs TRBV5-1 and TRBJ1-1, with TRBD1 as a possible D gene (5 bases). The CDR3 runs to 15 residues. Trimming stripped 1 base from V and 4 bases from J, with 14 bases between. Per the germline V gene, CDR1 is SGHRS and CDR2 is YFSETQ.

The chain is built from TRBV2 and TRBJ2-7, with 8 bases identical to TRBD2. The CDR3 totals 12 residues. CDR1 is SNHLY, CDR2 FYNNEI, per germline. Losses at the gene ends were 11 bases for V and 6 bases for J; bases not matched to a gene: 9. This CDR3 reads CASRTSRPEQYF. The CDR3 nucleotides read TGTGCCTCCCGGACTAGCAGGCCCGAGCAGTACTTC.

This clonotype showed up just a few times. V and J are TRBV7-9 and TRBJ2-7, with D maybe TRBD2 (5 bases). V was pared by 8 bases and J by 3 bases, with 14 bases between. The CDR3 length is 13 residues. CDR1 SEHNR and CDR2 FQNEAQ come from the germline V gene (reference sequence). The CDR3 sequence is CASGSGALYEQYF. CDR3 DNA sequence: TGTGCCAGCGGAAGCGGCGCTCTCTACGAGCAGTACTTC.

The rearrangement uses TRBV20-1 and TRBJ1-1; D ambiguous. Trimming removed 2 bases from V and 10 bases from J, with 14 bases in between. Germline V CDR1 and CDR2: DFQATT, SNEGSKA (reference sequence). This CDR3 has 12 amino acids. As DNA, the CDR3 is TGCAGTGCTAGACCTACGGGAATTGGAGCTTTCTTT. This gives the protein CSARPTGIGAFF.

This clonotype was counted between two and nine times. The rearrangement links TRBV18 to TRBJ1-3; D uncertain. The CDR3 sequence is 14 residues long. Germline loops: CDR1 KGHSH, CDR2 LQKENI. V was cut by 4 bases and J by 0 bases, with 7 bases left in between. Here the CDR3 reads CASSLPGSGNTIYF. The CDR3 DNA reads TGTGCCAGCTCACTACCGGGCTCTGGAAACACCATATATTTT.

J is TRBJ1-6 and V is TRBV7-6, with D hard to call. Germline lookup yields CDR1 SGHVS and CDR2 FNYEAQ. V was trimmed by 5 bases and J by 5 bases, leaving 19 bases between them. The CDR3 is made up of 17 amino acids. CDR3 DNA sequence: TGTGCCAGCAGCAGCCTCTGGGCGGGCACCCATAATTCACCCCTCCACTTT. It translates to CASSSLWAGTHNSPLHF.

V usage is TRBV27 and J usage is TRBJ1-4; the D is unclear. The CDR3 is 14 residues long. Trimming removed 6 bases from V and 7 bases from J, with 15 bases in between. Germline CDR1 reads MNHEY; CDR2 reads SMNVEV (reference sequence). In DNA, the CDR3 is TGTGCCAGCAGGGAGGGCGGGGTGGTTGAAAAACTGTTTTTT. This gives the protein CASREGGVVEKLFF.